This is a list of T cell receptor beta chains from one sample in a study of blood T cell repertoires in COVID-19. TCRdb's table, derived via immunoSEQ multiplex PCR, lists solely in-frame clones and lacks some. The sample contains approximately 28,000 clones, about two thirds of which appear only once. The specimen was peripheral blood. These receptors were collected from a boy aged 2 to 10 with active or convalescent COVID-19. Both conserved end residues are part of each CDR3. A D gene is named only where the DNA matches it firmly. Not every row has a clone size; where given, it reads once, few, many or a size class.

- | TRBJ2-3 | TRBD2 | TRBV7-9 | TGTGCCAGCAGCGCAGCGGGAGTAGCTGATACGCAGTATTTT | CASSAAGVADTQYF
- | TRBJ2-1 | - | TRBV19 | TGTGCCAGTAGTATAGATACAGGCGGTTCTTACAATGAGCAGTTCTTC | CASSIDTGGSYNEQFF
- | TRBJ2-1 | - | TRBV14 | TGTGCCAGCAGCCTGTTAGAGCCCTCCTACAATGAGCAGTTCTTC | CASSLLEPSYNEQFF
- | TRBJ2-3 | TRBD1 | TRBV5-8 | TGTGCCAGCAGCCGCGGGACAGGGGGATGGTCCGATACGCAGTATTTT | CASSRGTGGWSDTQYF
- | TRBJ2-7 | TRBD1 | TRBV4-1 | TGCGCCAGCAGCCACCCCGTGAGGGGACAGGGCCACGAGCAGTACTTC | CASSHPVRGQGHEQYF
- | TRBJ1-1 | - | TRBV3-1/TRBV3-2 | TGTGCCAGCAGCTTATCGTCCGGGTCTCGACGGGCTTTCTTT | CASSLSSGSRRAFF
- | TRBJ2-1 | TRBD1 | TRBV19 | TGTGCCAGTAAAGACAGGGACCTACTTTACAATGAGCAGTTCTTC | CASKDRDLLYNEQFF
- | TRBJ1-6 | - | TRBV25-1 | TGTGCCAGCAGTGCCGGCAGCGGAAATTCACCCCTCCACTTT | CASSAGSGNSPLHF
- | TRBJ2-7 | TRBD1 | TRBV11-2 | TGTGCCAGCAGCTTGAGGCAGCGGACAGGGCACAACGAGCAGTACTTC | CASSLRQRTGHNEQYF
medium-sized | TRBJ1-2 | TRBD1 | TRBV5-1 | TGCGCCAGCAGCGTAGGACAGGGAAGAGGCTATGGCTACACCTTC | CASSVGQGRGYGYTF
- | TRBJ2-7 | - | TRBV6-5 | TGTGCCAGCCGCGGCCCCCTTAGCTCCTACGAGCAGTACTTC | CASRGPLSSYEQYF
- | TRBJ2-6 | - | TRBV2 | TGTGCCAGCAGCCCCCGTGAGGGTTACTCTGGGGCCAACGTCCTGACTTTC | CASSPREGYSGANVLTF
- | TRBJ1-3 | - | TRBV4-1 | TGCGCCAGCACTAGGGAGGCCTCCTCTGGAAACACCATATATTTT | CASTREASSGNTIYF
- | TRBJ1-4 | TRBD1 | TRBV18 | TGTGCCAGCTCACGGACAGGCTCCGAGGGGGAAAAACTGTTTTTT | CASSRTGSEGEKLFF
- | TRBJ1-1 | - | TRBV11-2 | TGTGCCAGCAGCTTAGATGGGCGGGCCCTGGGCACTGAAGCTTTCTTT | CASSLDGRALGTEAFF
- | TRBJ1-6 | - | TRBV18 | TGTGCCAGCTCACCCGAGAGCTCCTATAATTCACCCCTCCACTTT | CASSPESSYNSPLHF
- | TRBJ1-5 | TRBD1 | TRBV28 | TGTGCCAGCAGAGTCCGGGACAGGGGCAATCAGCCCCAGCATTTT | CASRVRDRGNQPQHF
- | TRBJ2-5 | - | TRBV3-1/TRBV3-2 | TGTGCCAGCAGCCACATAATACATTTTCAAGAGACCCAGTACTTC | CASSHIIHFQETQYF
- | TRBJ2-2 | TRBD2 | TRBV3-1/TRBV3-2 | TGTGCCAGCAGCCCGGGGGGGCTCGGGGAGCTGTTTTTT | CASSPGGLGELFF
few | TRBJ2-1 | TRBD1 | TRBV10-3 | TGTGCCATCAGTGCCGGCCCCGGGACAGTCAATGAGCAGTTCTTC | CAISAGPGTVNEQFF
- | TRBJ2-1 | TRBD2 | TRBV5-1 | TGCGCCAGCAGCTTGGAAGGTAGCGGGGGGACTGAGCAGTTCTTC | CASSLEGSGGTEQFF
few | TRBJ1-1 | - | TRBV19 | TGTGCCAGTAGTATAAAAACAGGGTCGAACACTGAAGCTTTCTTT | CASSIKTGSNTEAFF
- | TRBJ2-2 | - | TRBV23-1 | TGCGCCAGCAGTCCCCCATCCCTCGCGGGGGCCCTAACCGAGGAGCTGTTTTTT | CASSPPSLAGALTEELFF
- | TRBJ1-2 | TRBD1 | TRBV29-1 | TGCAGCACCGGACAGGACTATGGCTACACCTTC | CSTGQDYGYTF
few | TRBJ2-2 | - | TRBV13 | TGTGCCAGCAGCTTAGCAAGGGGCACCGGGGAGCTGTTTTTT | CASSLARGTGELFF
- | TRBJ1-5 | TRBD1 | TRBV10-3 | TGTGCCACCGGGACAGGGGCGGATCAGCCCCAGCATTTT | CATGTGADQPQHF
- | TRBJ1-4 | - | TRBV7-9 | TGTGCCAGCAGCTTATCCCTTCGTGACAGTGAAAAACTGTTTTTT | CASSLSLRDSEKLFF
once | TRBJ2-7 | TRBD2 | TRBV13 | TGTGCCAGCAGCCGTAGGACTAGCAACTACGAGCAGTACTTC | CASSRRTSNYEQYF
few | TRBJ1-3 | - | TRBV18 | TGTGCCAGCTCACCACGTACAGGAGCCCTCTCTGGAAACACCATATATTTT | CASSPRTGALSGNTIYF
- | TRBJ1-1 | TRBD1 | TRBV3-1/TRBV3-2 | TGTGCCAGCGCACAGGGGTCCCGCACTGAAGCTTTCTTT | CASAQGSRTEAFF
- | TRBJ2-3 | - | TRBV2 | TGTGCCAGCAGTGAAGCTAGGAGGGCGGGGACGCAGTATTTT | CASSEARRAGTQYF
- | TRBJ1-3 | - | TRBV9 | TGTGCCAGCAGCGTAACCAGGGCCGGAAACACCATATATTTT | CASSVTRAGNTIYF
- | TRBJ2-1 | TRBD1 | TRBV5-1 | TGCGCCAGCAGCGGGACAGCCTCAGATGAGCAGTTCTTC | CASSGTASDEQFF
- | TRBJ2-2 | TRBD2 | TRBV19 | TGTGCCAGTAGTCCCGTTAGCCAGCGGGGTAACACCGGGGAGCTGTTTTTT | CASSPVSQRGNTGELFF
- | TRBJ1-5 | - | TRBV30 | TGTGCCTGGAGTCCGGCAGGGCGTCAGCCCCAGCATTTT | CAWSPAGRQPQHF
- | TRBJ2-6 | TRBD1 | TRBV4-3 | TGCGCCAGCAGCCGAGCCTCCCAGGGGGCCCGGTCTGGGGCCAACGTCCTGACTTTC | CASSRASQGARSGANVLTF
- | TRBJ2-3 | TRBD2 | TRBV6-2/TRBV6-3 | TGTGCCAGCAGTCTAGCGGGAGGCACGCCGGATACGCAGTATTTT | CASSLAGGTPDTQYF
- | TRBJ2-3 | - | TRBV9 | TGTGCCAGCAGCCCCCGTTACTGGGGGCTCACAGATACGCAGTATTTT | CASSPRYWGLTDTQYF
once | TRBJ2-2 | - | TRBV19 | TGTGCCACCTTCCCGGCATCCGTGGCGAGCGCGAACACCGGGGAGCTGTTTTTT | CATFPASVASANTGELFF
- | TRBJ2-5 | TRBD1 | TRBV5-4 | TGTGCCAGCAGCTCAGAGGGACAGGGGGCGAGGGAGACCCAGTACTTC | CASSSEGQGARETQYF
- | TRBJ2-1 | - | TRBV19 | TGTGCCAGTAGTATAAACAGGGTCAATGAGCAGTTCTTC | CASSINRVNEQFF
- | TRBJ2-7 | TRBD2 | TRBV2 | TGTGCCAGCCAGCCGGGACTAGACTACGAGCAGTACTTC | CASQPGLDYEQYF
- | TRBJ2-2 | TRBD2 | TRBV14 | TGTGCCAGCAGCCAAGATCTAGGGAGGGGCACCGGGGAGCTGTTTTTT | CASSQDLGRGTGELFF
- | TRBJ2-4 | - | TRBV18 | TGTGCCAGCTCACCCGGACAGAAAAACATTCAGTACTTC | CASSPGQKNIQYF
once | TRBJ1-1 | - | TRBV30 | TGTGCCTGGAAGACCAGGGTCGGGAGCACTGAAGCTTTCTTT | CAWKTRVGSTEAFF
few | TRBJ1-1 | - | TRBV29-1 | TGCAGCGGAGCACAGGGAAGCGGGAGCACTGAAGCTTTCTTT | CSGAQGSGSTEAFF
- | TRBJ2-3 | - | TRBV12-3/TRBV12-4 | TGTGCCACCTTAAGGGACTCCACAGATACGCAGTATTTT | CATLRDSTDTQYF
- | TRBJ1-2 | TRBD1 | TRBV2 | TGTGCCAGCAGTGCCGGGACAGGGGCGCTCTATGGCTACACCTTC | CASSAGTGALYGYTF
- | TRBJ1-1 | - | TRBV28 | TGTGCCAGCAGTGGTCAGACCCGGAGCGACACTGAAGCTTTCTTT | CASSGQTRSDTEAFF
- | TRBJ1-2 | - | TRBV6-5 | TGTGCCAGCACTGCTGCGGGGGGGAGAGGCTACACCTTC | CASTAAGGRGYTF
- | TRBJ2-3 | TRBD1 | TRBV28 | TGTGCCAGCAGCACGGGACAGTTCGGGGACATTGTACAAGGGTATTTT | CASSTGQFGDIVQGYF
- | TRBJ2-2 | - | TRBV7-6 | TGTGCCAGCAGCTCCCCAGGGGCGGACACCGGGGAGCTGTTTTTT | CASSSPGADTGELFF